These 19 T cell receptor beta chains share one sample of origin, sequenced in a study of blood T cell repertoires in COVID-19. TCRdb keeps only in-frame clones here, not all; method: immunoSEQ multiplex PCR. Of over 250,000 clones listed, 70% to 90% are singletons. Specimen: peripheral blood. All receptors come from a middle-aged man with active or convalescent COVID-19.

J is TRBJ1-4 and V is TRBV5-8; TRBD1 matches 7 bases. After removal of 0 bases from V and 7 bases from J, the junction contained 15 bases not matched to a gene. Looked up from germline, CDR1 is SGHTS and CDR2 is YDEGEE. This CDR3 has 18 residues. CDR3 in amino acids: CASSLARTGSMSGEKLFF. CDR3 DNA sequence: TGTGCCAGCAGCTTGGCTAGGACAGGCTCGATGTCTGGTGAAAAACTGTTTTTT. The full variable domain, completed using reference TRBV5-8 and TRBJ1-4, is EAGVTQSPTHLIKTRGQQATLRCSPISGHTSVYWYQQALGLGLQFLLWYDEGEERNRGNFPPRFSGRQFPNYSSELNVNALELEDSALYLCASSLARTGSMSGEKLFFGSGTQLSVL.

This clone occurred a few times. The V call is TRBV12-5, the J call TRBJ1-1; D is undetermined. The CDR3 totals 10 residues. V shed 5 bases and J shed 10 bases, with 8 bases lying between them. The germline gives CDR1 LGHNT, CDR2 FRNRAP. The CDR3 is CASGTPRAFF. The CDR3 DNA reads TGTGCTAGTGGTACCCCCAGAGCTTTCTTT.

In this sample, this clone turned up once. This chain joins TRBV11-2 and TRBJ1-1; 11 bases are shared with TRBD1. The germline V gene has CDR1 SGHAT and CDR2 FQNNGV. The ends lost 7 bases at V and 5 bases at J; junction bases unmatched: 3. The length of the CDR3 is 13 residues. The CDR3 here is CASKGQGGTEAFF. DNA of the CDR3: TGTGCCAGCAAGGGACAGGGGGGGACTGAAGCTTTCTTT.

The rearrangement links TRBV28 to TRBJ1-3; D gene uncertain. Germline V CDR1 and CDR2: MDHEN, SYDVKM. The CDR3 is 13 residues long. The V end was cut by 7 bases, the J end by 5 bases, with 12 bases between. CDR3 nucleotide sequence: TGTGCCAGCACGCGGGCGGATCGAAACACCATATATTTT. Its translation: CASTRADRNTIYF.

This clone showed up just once. The V and J genes are TRBV24-1 and TRBJ2-1; TRBD1 agrees at 8 bases. The CDR3 consists of 16 residues. Germline V gene sequence: CDR1 KGHDR, CDR2 SFDVKD. V shed 2 bases and J 3 bases; nucleotides not matched to a gene: 5. CDR3 residues: CATSDSDRDHYNEQFF. CDR3 DNA: TGTGCCACCAGTGATTCGGACAGGGACCACTACAATGAGCAGTTCTTC.

The chain employs TRBV4-3 and TRBJ1-2; 9 bases are a match to TRBD1. CDR3 length: 15 amino acids. V dropped 5 bases and J dropped 7; count of bases not matched to a gene: 11. Per germline, CDR1 LGHNA and CDR2 YSLEER. The CDR3 here is CASSLHSRDRVGYTF. CDR3 in DNA: TGCGCCAGCAGCTTACACAGCCGGGACAGGGTTGGCTACACCTTC.

This rearrangement joins TRBV5-1 to TRBJ1-6, with 7 bases identical to TRBD1. The CDR3 is 15 residues long. Per the germline V gene, CDR1 is SGHRS and CDR2 is YFSETQ. J was trimmed by 7 bases and V by 3 bases; bases with no gene match: 7. The CDR3 DNA reads TGCGCCAGCAGCTGGGCCGGGACAGAAAATTCACCCCTCCACTTT. Amino acid sequence: CASSWAGTENSPLHF.

The rearrangement uses TRBV30 and TRBJ2-2; the D gene is possibly TRBD2 (6 bases). CDR3 length: 17 amino acids. Germline CDR1 is GTSNPN and CDR2 is SVGIG (reference sequence). V lost 4 bases, J lost 4 bases, and 22 bases lay in between. This CDR3 is CAWTPRLGRKTTGELFF. The CDR3 bases are TGTGCCTGGACTCCCCGACTAGGGAGGAAGACCACCGGGGAGCTGTTTTTT.

The rearrangement joins TRBV7-9 to TRBJ1-2; TRBD1 agrees at 9 bases. Per germline, CDR1 SEHNR and CDR2 FQNEAQ (reference sequence). V shed 4 bases and J 7 bases; nucleotides not matched to a gene: 10. The CDR3 covers 15 residues. The CDR3 DNA follows: TGTGCCAGCAGCTCCGCAACCGGGACAGGGCTTGGCTACACCTTC. Translated, it gives CASSSATGTGLGYTF.

V is TRBV7-2 and J is TRBJ2-3, with D tentatively TRBD2 (6 bases). V was cut by 2 bases and J by 0 bases, with 12 bases left in between. The CDR3 consists of 16 residues. Germline CDR1 SGHTA, CDR2 FQGNSA. The CDR3 sequence: CASSLFGGESTDTQYF. DNA of the CDR3: TGTGCCAGCAGCTTATTCGGAGGGGAGAGCACAGATACGCAGTATTTT.

V usage is TRBV7-9 and J usage is TRBJ2-2; 7 positions match TRBD1. This CDR3 is 15 amino acids long. CDR1 and CDR2 (germline): SEHNR, FQNEAQ (reference sequence). V trimming: 8 bases; J trimming: 4 bases; junction bases outside the gene matches: 10. DNA for the CDR3: TGTGCCAGCGTCGAAGGGGGCCGTCGCACCGGGGAGCTGTTTTTT. It specifies CASVEGGRRTGELFF.

The J gene is TRBJ1-5, the V gene TRBV6-5; 9 nucleotides match TRBD1. The CDR3 consists of 14 residues. Trimming took 8 bases from V and 2 from J; bases not matched to a gene: 4. CDR1 and CDR2 from the germline V gene are MNHEY and SVGAGI. The CDR3 loop is CASQDRGGNQPQHF. The CDR3 bases are TGTGCCAGCCAGGACAGGGGAGGCAATCAGCCCCAGCATTTT.

This chain connects TRBV7-9 to TRBJ2-1; tentative D call: TRBD2 (5 bases). V was trimmed by 1 base and J by 3 bases, leaving 10 bases between them. Germline CDR1 reads SEHNR; CDR2 reads FQNEAQ (reference sequence). This CDR3 is built from 15 residues. Here the CDR3 DNA reads TGTGCCAGCAGCTTAGACCGAGGGAGCTACAATGAGCAGTTCTTC. Translating gives CASSLDRGSYNEQFF. The whole variable domain, filled in from reference TRBV7-9 and TRBJ2-1, reads DTGVSQNPRHKITKRGQNVTFRCDPISEHNRLYWYRQTLGQGPEFLTYFQNEAQLEKSRLLSDRFSAERPKGSFSTLEIQRTEQGDSAMYLCASSLDRGSYNEQFFGPGTRLTVL.

V and J are TRBV12-3 or TRBV12-4 and TRBJ2-5; D not certain. Trimming shortened V by 5 bases and J by 1 base, and 5 bases separated the two germline ends. The CDR3 consists of 12 residues. CDR3 coding DNA: TGTGCCAGCAGTCCGTCCCAAGAGACCCAGTACTTC. It yields the protein CASSPSQETQYF.

This clone was seen just once. The chain carries TRBV3-1 (or the pseudogene TRBV3-2) and TRBJ1-3, with a weak D call TRBD1 (5 bases). Germline values: CDR1 LGHDT, CDR2 YNNKEL (reference sequence). The V gene lost 6 bases and the J gene lost 0 bases, with 12 bases spanning the gap. There are 15 residues in the CDR3. CDR3 sequence: CASRMTENSGNTIYF. CDR3 in DNA: TGTGCCAGCAGAATGACAGAGAACTCTGGAAACACCATATATTTT.

This clone was recorded a few times. CDR3 in DNA: TGTGCCAGCAGAAGTCGCCCCGCGCGTTCACGAGACACCATATATTTT. Its protein product is CASRSRPARSRDTIYF. This chain uses TRBV2 with TRBJ1-3, with D unclear. V was clipped by 6 bases and J by 8 bases, with 23 bases between them. This CDR3 comprises 16 residues. Per germline, CDR1 SNHLY and CDR2 FYNNEI.

This clone was seen only once. The CDR3 DNA is TGCAGTGCTAGTGGATCGGCTAGCGGGAACCCCTACGAGCAGTACTTC. It translates to CSASGSASGNPYEQYF. This chain uses TRBV20-1 with TRBJ2-7; 9 positions match TRBD2. CDR3 size: 16 residues. The V gene's germline CDR1 is DFQATT and CDR2 SNEGSKA (reference sequence). V dropped 3 bases and J dropped 2; count of bases not matched to a gene: 11.

The chain employs TRBV28 and TRBJ1-1; possible D gene TRBD1, 6 bases. There are 13 residues in the CDR3. Germline CDR1 and CDR2: MDHEN and SYDVKM. V was cut by 6 bases and J by 9 bases, with 17 bases left in between. The CDR3 DNA reads TGTGCCAGCAGCACAGGAAGGACAGCCAAAGCTTTCTTT. Protein product: CASSTGRTAKAFF.

V gene TRBV19 combines with J gene TRBJ1-1, with TRBD1 matching over 7 bases. The V gene's germline CDR1 is LNHDA and CDR2 SQIVND (reference sequence). The V segment lost 5 bases and the J segment 10 bases; nucleotides outside the gene matches: 7. This CDR3 is built from 12 residues. The CDR3 DNA reads as TGTGCCAGTAGTCCCCGACAGGGAGCAGCTTTCTTT. Amino acid sequence: CASSPRQGAAFF.